This TCR beta chain appears in the sequencing data of a study of shared clonotypes between healthy human individuals. General study findings and limits: It was observed that approximately 5% of naive CD4 clonotypes were shared across a handful of donors.

Splitting of each subset's genomic DNA was done evenly across several immunoSEQ plates. Some clones are missing from TCRdb's copy, which holds only in-frame ones; the method was immunoSEQ multiplex PCR. The sample holds about 2.3 million clones, just over 90% seen once. Only Caucasian adults living in Nashville, Tennessee made up the donor group. CDR1 is SGHRS, CDR2 YFSETQ, per germline. This CDR3 has 13 amino acids. The V gene lost 5 bases and the J gene lost 4 bases, with 13 bases spanning the gap. On this clone: Its antigen is not known.

Sequenced sample: naive CD4+ T cells from PBMCs. Stated subset: CD45RA+ positively selected. The chain employs TRBV5-1 and TRBJ2-7; D is possibly TRBD2 (6 bases). This sequence originates from a young man in good health. Some clones in this sample may be carry-over from other donors' samples. CDR3 protein: CASSKAGLYEQYF. In nucleotides, the CDR3 is TGCGCCAGCAGTAAAGCGGGTTTATACGAGCAGTACTTC.